This T cell receptor beta chain was observed in a study of tumor-infiltrating lymphocytes in primary liver carcinoma. Findings and caveats of the study: The 250 largest clones made up significantly more of tumor than blood repertoires (p = 0.039).

The roughly 17-31 mg bulk tissue piece was not sorted before simultaneous RNA and DNA extraction. Every tumor sample analyzed contained over 80% viable tumor cells. Priming with a constant-region primer yielded TCR beta cDNA from about 540 ng total RNA. Three rounds of nested multiplex PCR with slightly modified ARM-PCR produced TCR beta libraries. TCRdb ran MiXCR on the multiplex PCR reads and lists one entry per CDR3 protein. The table records 50,000 to 60,000 distinct CDR3 sequences, 70% to 80% of them present only once. In regard to this clonotype: Its antigen is as yet unknown.

The specimen sequenced was liver tumor tissue from sampling region 5. Subset indicated: tumor region T5, tumor centre. This TCR came from a man aged 35 to 55 with primary liver carcinoma and hepatitis B virus infection.

In nucleotides, the CDR3 is TGCGCCAGCAGCCTCGACCCGGGACAGAAAAACTCAGGAAACACCATATATTTT. Translating it yields CASSLDPGQKNSGNTIYF. The chain employs TRBV4-1 and TRBJ1-3, with 7 bases lining up with TRBD1. V dropped 4 bases and J dropped 4; count of bases not matched to a gene: 16. Germline V gene sequence: CDR1 MGHRA, CDR2 YSYEKL. CDR3 length: 18 residues.